This T cell receptor (beta chain) was obtained from a study of cytomegalovirus exposure and HLA in healthy donors. Study summary: Tens of millions of unique TCRs, all from HLA-typed donors, were included in an early release of the data.

It was with 60 Vbeta and 13 Jbeta primers that the PCR ran. Sequenced by immunoSEQ multiplex PCR; TCRdb stores in-frame clones only, minus some. Among 95,000 to 150,000 clones listed, roughly 75% were seen once. V trimming: 8 bases; J trimming: 3 bases; junction bases outside the gene matches: 6. The CDR3 spans 13 residues. Per the germline V gene, CDR1 is GTSNPN and CDR2 is SVGIG (reference sequence). The V call is TRBV30, the J call TRBJ1-4; 7 bases fit TRBD1. Input material: PBMCs. The TCR sequence derives from a man between 25 and 39 years old in good health and CMV-seropositive. For the CDR3, the DNA is TGTGCCGTGAGGGGGCTAGCTAATGAAAAACTGTTTTTT. Protein sequence: CAVRGLANEKLFF.